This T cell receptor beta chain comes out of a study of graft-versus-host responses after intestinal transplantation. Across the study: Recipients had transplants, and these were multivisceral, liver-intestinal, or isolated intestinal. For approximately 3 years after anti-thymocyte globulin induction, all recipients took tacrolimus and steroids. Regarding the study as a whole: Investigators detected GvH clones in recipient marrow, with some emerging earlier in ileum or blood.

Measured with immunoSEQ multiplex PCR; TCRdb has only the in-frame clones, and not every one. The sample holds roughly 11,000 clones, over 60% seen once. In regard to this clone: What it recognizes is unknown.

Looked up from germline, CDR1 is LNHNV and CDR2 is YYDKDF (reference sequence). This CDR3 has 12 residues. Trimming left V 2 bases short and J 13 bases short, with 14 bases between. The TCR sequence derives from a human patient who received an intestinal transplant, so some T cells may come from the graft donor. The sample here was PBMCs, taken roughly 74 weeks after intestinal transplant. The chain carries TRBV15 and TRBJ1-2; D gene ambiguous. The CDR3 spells CATSRSKAECTF. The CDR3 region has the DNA TGTGCCACCAGCAGATCTAAGGCTGAATGCACCTTC.